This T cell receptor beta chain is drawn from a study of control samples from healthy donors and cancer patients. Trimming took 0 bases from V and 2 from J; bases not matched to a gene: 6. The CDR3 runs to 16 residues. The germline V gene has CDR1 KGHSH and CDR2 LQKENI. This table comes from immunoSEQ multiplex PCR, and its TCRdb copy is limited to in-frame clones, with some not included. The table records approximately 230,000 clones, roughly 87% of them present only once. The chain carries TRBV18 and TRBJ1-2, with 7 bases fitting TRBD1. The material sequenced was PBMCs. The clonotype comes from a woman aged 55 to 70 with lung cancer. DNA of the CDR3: TGTGCCAGCTCACCACCGTGGGGACAGCAAAACTATGGCTACACCTTC. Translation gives CASSPPWGQQNYGYTF.